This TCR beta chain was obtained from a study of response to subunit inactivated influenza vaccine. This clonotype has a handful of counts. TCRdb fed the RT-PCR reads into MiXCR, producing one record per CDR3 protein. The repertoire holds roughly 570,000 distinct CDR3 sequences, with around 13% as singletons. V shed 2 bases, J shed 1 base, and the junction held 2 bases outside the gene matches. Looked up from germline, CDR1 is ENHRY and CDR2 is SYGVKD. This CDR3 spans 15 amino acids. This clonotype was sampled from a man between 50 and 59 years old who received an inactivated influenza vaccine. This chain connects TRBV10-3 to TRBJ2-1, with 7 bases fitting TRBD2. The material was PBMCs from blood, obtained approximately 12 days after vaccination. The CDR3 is CAISEEGLSYNEQFF. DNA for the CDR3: TGTGCCATCAGTGAGGAGGGACTATCCTACAATGAGCAGTTCTTC.